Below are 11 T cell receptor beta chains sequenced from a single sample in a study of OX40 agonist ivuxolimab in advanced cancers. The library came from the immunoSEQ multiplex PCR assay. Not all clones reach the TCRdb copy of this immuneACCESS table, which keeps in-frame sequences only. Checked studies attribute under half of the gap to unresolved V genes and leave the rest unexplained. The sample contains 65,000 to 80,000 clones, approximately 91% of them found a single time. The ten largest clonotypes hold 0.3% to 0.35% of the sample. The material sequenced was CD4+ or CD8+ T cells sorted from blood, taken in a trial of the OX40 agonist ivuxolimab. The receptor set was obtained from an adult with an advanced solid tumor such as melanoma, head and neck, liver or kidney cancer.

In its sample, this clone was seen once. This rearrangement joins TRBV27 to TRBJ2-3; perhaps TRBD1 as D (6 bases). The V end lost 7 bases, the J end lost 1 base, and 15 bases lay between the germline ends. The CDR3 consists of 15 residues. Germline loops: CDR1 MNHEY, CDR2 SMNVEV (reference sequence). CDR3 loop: CASTRPGTCTDTQYF. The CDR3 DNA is TGTGCCAGCACCCGTCCCGGGACATGCACAGATACGCAGTATTTT.

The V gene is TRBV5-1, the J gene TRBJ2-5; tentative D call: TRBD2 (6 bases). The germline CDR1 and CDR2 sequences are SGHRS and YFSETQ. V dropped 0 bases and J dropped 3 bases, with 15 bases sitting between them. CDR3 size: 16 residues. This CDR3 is CASSLVGGAAKETQYF. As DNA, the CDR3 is TGCGCCAGCAGCTTGGTCGGGGGTGCCGCAAAAGAGACCCAGTACTTC.

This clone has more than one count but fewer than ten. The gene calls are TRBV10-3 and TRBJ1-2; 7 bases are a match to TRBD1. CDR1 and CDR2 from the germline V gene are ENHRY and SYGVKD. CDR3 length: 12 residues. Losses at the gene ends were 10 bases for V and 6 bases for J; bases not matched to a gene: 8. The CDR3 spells CATQTGRHGYTF. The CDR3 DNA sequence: TGTGCCACCCAGACAGGGCGACATGGCTACACCTTC.

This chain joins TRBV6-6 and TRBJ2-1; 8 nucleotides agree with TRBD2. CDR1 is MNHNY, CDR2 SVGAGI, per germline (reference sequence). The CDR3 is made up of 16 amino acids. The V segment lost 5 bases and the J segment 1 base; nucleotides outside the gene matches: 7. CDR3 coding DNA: TGTGCCAGCAGTAGCAGCGGGGGACCATCCTACAATGAGCAGTTCTTC. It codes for CASSSSGGPSYNEQFF.

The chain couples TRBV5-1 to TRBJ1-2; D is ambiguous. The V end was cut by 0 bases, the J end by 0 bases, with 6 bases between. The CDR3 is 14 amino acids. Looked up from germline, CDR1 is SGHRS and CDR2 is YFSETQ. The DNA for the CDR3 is TGCGCCAGCAGCTTGGGGGGTCCTAACTATGGCTACACCTTC. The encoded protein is CASSLGGPNYGYTF.

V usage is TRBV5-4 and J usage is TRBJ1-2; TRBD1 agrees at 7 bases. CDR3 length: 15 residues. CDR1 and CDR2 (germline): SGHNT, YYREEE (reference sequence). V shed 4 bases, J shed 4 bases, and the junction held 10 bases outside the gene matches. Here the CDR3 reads CASSPAGTAPYGYTF. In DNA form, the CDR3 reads TGTGCCAGCAGCCCGGCCGGGACAGCACCCTATGGCTACACCTTC.

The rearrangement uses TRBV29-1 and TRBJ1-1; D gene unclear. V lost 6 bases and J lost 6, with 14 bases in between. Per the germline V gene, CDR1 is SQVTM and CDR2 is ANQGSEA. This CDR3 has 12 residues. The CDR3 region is CSVGSESSEAFF. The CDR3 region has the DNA TGCAGCGTCGGGTCGGAATCATCTGAAGCTTTCTTT.

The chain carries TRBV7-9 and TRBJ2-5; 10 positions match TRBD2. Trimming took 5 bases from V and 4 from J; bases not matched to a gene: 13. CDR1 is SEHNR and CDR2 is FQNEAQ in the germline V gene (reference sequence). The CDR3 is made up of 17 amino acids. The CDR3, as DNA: TGTGCCAGCAGCACGGTCCCTAGCGGGAGTAGGGGAGAGACCCAGTACTTC. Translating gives CASSTVPSGSRGETQYF.

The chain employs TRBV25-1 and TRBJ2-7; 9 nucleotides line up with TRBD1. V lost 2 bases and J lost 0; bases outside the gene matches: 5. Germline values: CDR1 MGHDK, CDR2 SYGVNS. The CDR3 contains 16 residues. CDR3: CASSERTGAFSYEQYF. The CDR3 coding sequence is TGTGCCAGCAGTGAAAGGACAGGGGCCTTCTCCTACGAGCAGTACTTC.

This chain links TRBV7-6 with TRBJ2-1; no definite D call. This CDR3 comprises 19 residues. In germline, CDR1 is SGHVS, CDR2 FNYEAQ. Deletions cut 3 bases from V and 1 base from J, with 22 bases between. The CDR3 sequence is CASSLAVLGRVGSYNEQFF. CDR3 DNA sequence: TGTGCCAGCAGCTTGGCGGTCCTCGGTAGGGTTGGGTCCTACAATGAGCAGTTCTTC. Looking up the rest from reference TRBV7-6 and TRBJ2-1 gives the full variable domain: GAGVSQSPRYKVTKRGQDVALRCDPISGHVSLYWYRQALGQGPEFLTYFNYEAQQDKSGLPNDRFSAERPEGSISTLTIQRTEQRDSAMYRCASSLAVLGRVGSYNEQFFGPGTRLTVL.

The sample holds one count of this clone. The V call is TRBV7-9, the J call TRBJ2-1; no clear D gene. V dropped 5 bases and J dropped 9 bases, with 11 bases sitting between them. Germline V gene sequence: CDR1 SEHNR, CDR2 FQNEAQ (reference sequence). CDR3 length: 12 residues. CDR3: CASSIDLVEQFF. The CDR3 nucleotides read TGTGCCAGCAGCATTGATTTGGTTGAGCAGTTCTTC.